One T cell receptor (beta chain) is described in this entry. Its antigen is not known. This sample was included in a study of cytomegalovirus exposure and HLA in healthy donors. Study overall: The same platform used for the 666 first-cohort repertoires was also used for the 90 to 150 validation repertoires, as a later analysis reported.

CDR1 is MDHEN, CDR2 SYDVKM, per germline. V dropped 6 bases and J dropped 1; count of bases not matched to a gene: 5. The CDR3 contains 15 residues. Separate from the approximately 720-subject first cohort was the approximately 130-subject validation cohort, to which the donors belonged. Notes on the study in general: It was confirmed in vitro that a few of the CMV-associated chains were specific for CMV antigens. A list of 150 to 200 TCR beta chains associated with cytomegalovirus was given.

The method was immunoSEQ multiplex PCR; TCRdb's version includes in-frame clones alone and lacks a portion of them. This table holds fewer than 350,000 clones, around 89% found once. The chain has TRBV28 and TRBJ2-1; TRBD2 matches at 8 bases. The receptor's source is a young woman in good health and CMV-seronegative. The sequenced sample was PBMCs. CDR3 coding DNA: TGTGCCAGCAGAAAGCGGGAGCCTTCCTACAATGAGCAGTTCTTC. Protein product: CASRKREPSYNEQFF.